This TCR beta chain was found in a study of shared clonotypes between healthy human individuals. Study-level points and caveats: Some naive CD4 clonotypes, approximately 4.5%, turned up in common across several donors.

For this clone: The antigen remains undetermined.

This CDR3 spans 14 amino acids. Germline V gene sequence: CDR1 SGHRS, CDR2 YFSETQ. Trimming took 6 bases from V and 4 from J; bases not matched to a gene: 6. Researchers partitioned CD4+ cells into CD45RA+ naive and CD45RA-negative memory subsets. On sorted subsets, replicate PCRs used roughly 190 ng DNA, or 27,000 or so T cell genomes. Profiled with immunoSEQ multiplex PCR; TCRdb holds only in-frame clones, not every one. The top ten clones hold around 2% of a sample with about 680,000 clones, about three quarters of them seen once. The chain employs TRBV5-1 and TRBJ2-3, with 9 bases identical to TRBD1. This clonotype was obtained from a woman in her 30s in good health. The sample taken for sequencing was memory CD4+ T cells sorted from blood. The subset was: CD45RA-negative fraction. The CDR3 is CASKFGQGPDTQYF. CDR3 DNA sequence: TGCGCCAGCAAGTTTGGACAGGGGCCAGATACGCAGTATTTT. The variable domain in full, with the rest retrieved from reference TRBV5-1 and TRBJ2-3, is KAGVTQTPRYLIKTRGQQVTLSCSPISGHRSVSWYQQTPGQGLQFLFEYFSETQRNKGNFPGRFSGRQFSNSRSEMNVSTLELGDSALYLCASKFGQGPDTQYFGPGTRLTVL.